A selection of T cell receptor beta chains follows, all from one sample in a study of blood T cell repertoires in COVID-19. The data were produced by immunoSEQ multiplex PCR, yet TCRdb's version contains in-frame clones alone and is incomplete. The sample comprises 150,000 or so clones, roughly 70% of which are singletons, and about 3% rests with the top ten. The sample comprised peripheral blood. Source of these receptors: a woman of 80 years or more with acute or convalescent COVID-19. Each CDR3 is given with its conserved first and last residue. The order of the fields is CDR3 length, D gene, clone size, V gene, J gene, CDR3 protein, CDR3 DNA. The D gene is left open where the match is weak. Part of the rows lack a size; the others show once, few, many or a class for expanded clones.

cdr3_length: 13
d_call: NA
clone_size: NA
v_call: TRBV19
j_call: TRBJ1-3
cdr3_aa: CASRQVPGNTIYF
cdr3_nt: TGTGCCAGTAGACAGGTCCCTGGAAACACCATATATTTT

cdr3_length: 17
d_call: NA
clone_size: NA
v_call: TRBV19
j_call: TRBJ1-3
cdr3_aa: CASSPMGARWGRNTIYF
cdr3_nt: TGTGCCAGTAGCCCAATGGGGGCGAGATGGGGGCGAAACACCATATATTTT

cdr3_length: 15
d_call: TRBD2
clone_size: few
v_call: TRBV5-1
j_call: TRBJ2-7
cdr3_aa: CASSLTSGSYYEQYF
cdr3_nt: TGCGCCAGCAGTTTGACTAGCGGGAGCTACTACGAGCAGTACTTC

cdr3_length: 15
d_call: TRBD1
clone_size: NA
v_call: TRBV10-3
j_call: TRBJ2-2
cdr3_aa: CAISQGQGLTGELFF
cdr3_nt: TGTGCCATCAGCCAGGGACAGGGTCTAACCGGGGAGCTGTTTTTT

cdr3_length: 15
d_call: TRBD2
clone_size: NA
v_call: TRBV19
j_call: TRBJ2-5
cdr3_aa: CASSILAGGEETQYF
cdr3_nt: TGTGCCAGTAGTATACTAGCGGGAGGTGAGGAGACCCAGTACTTC

cdr3_length: 14
d_call: TRBD2
clone_size: NA
v_call: TRBV20-1
j_call: TRBJ2-1
cdr3_aa: CSASLGTRSSEQFF
cdr3_nt: TGCAGTGCTAGTCTCGGGACTAGGTCGAGTGAGCAGTTCTTC

cdr3_length: 13
d_call: NA
clone_size: NA
v_call: TRBV7-2
j_call: TRBJ2-7
cdr3_aa: CASSLGRENEQYF
cdr3_nt: TGTGCCAGCAGCTTAGGGAGGGAAAACGAGCAGTACTTC

cdr3_length: 15
d_call: TRBD2
clone_size: NA
v_call: TRBV28
j_call: TRBJ2-3
cdr3_aa: CASNLLAGMTDTQYF
cdr3_nt: TGTGCCAGCAACTTACTAGCGGGAATGACAGATACGCAGTATTTT

cdr3_length: 15
d_call: TRBD2
clone_size: once
v_call: TRBV4-3
j_call: TRBJ2-7
cdr3_aa: CASSQEGGRAGEQYF
cdr3_nt: TGCGCCAGCAGCCAAGAGGGAGGGAGGGCCGGCGAGCAGTACTTC

cdr3_length: 13
d_call: NA
clone_size: NA
v_call: TRBV30
j_call: TRBJ1-6
cdr3_aa: CAWSFGDNSPLHF
cdr3_nt: TGTGCCTGGAGTTTCGGGGATAATTCACCCCTCCACTTT

cdr3_length: 15
d_call: NA
clone_size: NA
v_call: TRBV3-1/TRBV3-2
j_call: TRBJ1-5
cdr3_aa: CASSQGAQGDQPQHF
cdr3_nt: TGTGCCAGCAGCCAAGGGGCACAGGGAGATCAGCCCCAGCATTTT

cdr3_length: 19
d_call: TRBD2
clone_size: NA
v_call: TRBV30
j_call: TRBJ2-7
cdr3_aa: CAWSDIMGLAGGRSYEQYF
cdr3_nt: TGTGCCTGGAGTGACATCATGGGACTAGCGGGAGGACGGTCCTACGAGCAGTACTTC

cdr3_length: 13
d_call: NA
clone_size: NA
v_call: TRBV3-1/TRBV3-2
j_call: TRBJ2-1
cdr3_aa: CASSQLGGNEQFF
cdr3_nt: TGTGCCAGCAGCCAACTAGGGGGAAATGAGCAGTTCTTC

cdr3_length: 13
d_call: NA
clone_size: NA
v_call: TRBV10-1
j_call: TRBJ2-7
cdr3_aa: CASSAQGPYEQYF
cdr3_nt: TGCGCCAGCAGTGCTCAGGGCCCCTACGAGCAGTACTTC

cdr3_length: 16
d_call: TRBD2
clone_size: once
v_call: TRBV7-9
j_call: TRBJ2-3
cdr3_aa: CASSLGSSGWADTQYF
cdr3_nt: TGTGCCAGCAGCTTAGGGTCTAGCGGGTGGGCAGATACGCAGTATTTT

cdr3_length: 15
d_call: TRBD2
clone_size: NA
v_call: TRBV5-4
j_call: TRBJ2-1
cdr3_aa: CASSLRASGSLEQFF
cdr3_nt: TGTGCCAGCAGCCTACGGGCTAGCGGTTCACTTGAGCAGTTCTTC